Following are 30 T cell receptor beta chains from one sample sequenced in a study of blood T cell repertoires in COVID-19. Method: immunoSEQ multiplex PCR; TCRdb's copy keeps in-frame clones and lacks some. The data show roughly 160,000 clones, 85% to 90% seen once. The sample was peripheral blood. These receptor sequences come from a woman of 80 years or more with COVID-19, enrolled during active disease.

This clone was observed once. The V and J genes are TRBV28 and TRBJ2-7; 7 nucleotides agree with TRBD1. Germline CDR1 is MDHEN and CDR2 is SYDVKM. This CDR3 has 16 residues. With 6 bases clipped from V and 0 bases from J, the junction kept 11 bases outside the gene matches. As DNA, the CDR3 is TGTGCCAGCAGCCACACAAGACGGGACAGCTCCTACGAGCAGTACTTC. Translating gives CASSHTRRDSSYEQYF.

This chain uses TRBV7-2 with TRBJ2-2, with D perhaps matching TRBD1 (6 bases). Between the trimmed V and J ends, which lost 2 bases and 6 bases, there was a span of 13 bases. Looked up from germline, CDR1 is SGHTA and CDR2 is FQGNSA. CDR3 length: 15 amino acids. CDR3 DNA: TGTGCCAGCAGCTTACAAGGACAGTTACCCGGGGAGCTGTTTTTT. It yields the protein CASSLQGQLPGELFF. Full variable domain (remainder filled in from reference TRBV7-2 and TRBJ2-2): GAGVSQSPSNKVTEKGKDVELRCDPISGHTALYWYRQSLGQGLEFLIYFQGNSAPDKSGLPSDRFSAERTGGSVSTLTIQRTQQEDSAVYLCASSLQGQLPGELFFGEGSRLTVL.

The chain combines TRBV19 with TRBJ2-7; possibly TRBD1 for D (6 bases). The CDR3 has 13 amino acids. V lost 8 bases, J lost 2 bases, and 13 bases lay in between. Germline CDR1 LNHDA, CDR2 SQIVND (reference sequence). CDR3 protein: CASSQQGTYEQYF. Here the CDR3 DNA reads TGTGCCAGTTCTCAACAGGGAACCTACGAGCAGTACTTC.

The rearrangement uses TRBV19 and TRBJ2-3; TRBD2 matches 9 bases. The CDR3 runs 15 residues. Germline assignment: CDR1 LNHDA and CDR2 SQIVND (reference sequence). Unmatched junction bases numbered 5, after V lost 3 bases and J lost 4 bases. This CDR3 reads CASSIFSGSADTQYF. Written as DNA, the CDR3 is TGTGCCAGTAGTATCTTTAGCGGGAGTGCAGATACGCAGTATTTT.

The V and J genes are TRBV28 and TRBJ1-2; 7 positions match TRBD1. V dropped 5 bases and J dropped 8; count of bases not matched to a gene: 14. CDR1 is MDHEN, CDR2 SYDVKM, per germline. The CDR3 has 15 residues. The CDR3 DNA is TGTGCCAGCAGTCACCATCCTACAGGGGCGAAAGGCTACACCTTC. Encoded protein: CASSHHPTGAKGYTF.

This rearrangement joins TRBV4-3 to TRBJ2-7, with unresolved D. The V end lost 1 base, the J end lost 0 bases, and 10 bases lay between the germline ends. CDR1 and CDR2 from the germline V gene are LGHNA and YSLEER. The CDR3 covers 15 residues. DNA for the CDR3: TGCGCCAGCAGCCAAGTGGCGGATAGCTCCTACGAGCAGTACTTC. This sequence encodes CASSQVADSSYEQYF.

The V gene is TRBV6-5, the J gene TRBJ1-4; D is unclear. There are 14 residues in the CDR3. Per germline, CDR1 MNHEY and CDR2 SVGAGI. Trimming left V 6 bases short and J 0 bases short, with 8 bases between. The CDR3 DNA reads as TGTGCCAGCAGGATAGCAGCAACTAATGAAAAACTGTTTTTT. Protein: CASRIAATNEKLFF.

J is TRBJ1-1 and V is TRBV12-5; 7 bases line up with TRBD1. Germline values: CDR1 LGHNT, CDR2 FRNRAP. Unmatched junction bases numbered 7, after V lost 2 bases and J lost 7 bases. This CDR3 contains 14 residues. The CDR3 nucleotides read TGTGCTAGTGGTTTGCTACAACAGGGGAGTGAAGCTTTCTTT. As protein: CASGLLQQGSEAFF.

Of note for this clone: At one end the junction does not follow the germline gene, possibly because of a read error. The V and J genes are TRBV4-1 and TRBJ2-3; a weak D match, TRBD2 (6 bases). Germline CDR1 reads MGHRA; CDR2 reads YSYEKL. The CDR3 is 15 amino acids. Here the CDR3 DNA reads TGCGCCAGCAACCAACCGGGGGATATGGTAGATACGCAGTATTTT. It codes for CASNQPGDMVDTQYF.

The chain couples TRBV19 to TRBJ2-2, with 9 bases that match TRBD1. The CDR3 loop spans 13 amino acids. The V segment lost 6 bases and the J segment 6 bases; nucleotides outside the gene matches: 2. The germline V gene encodes CDR1 LNHDA and CDR2 SQIVND (reference sequence). The CDR3 sequence: CASRHRGPGELFF. The CDR3 DNA is TGTGCCAGTAGACACAGGGGGCCCGGGGAGCTGTTTTTT.

This chain links TRBV5-1 with TRBJ2-2; 11 nucleotides line up with TRBD1. The CDR3 is 16 amino acids. V trimming: 0 bases; J trimming: 6 bases; junction bases outside the gene matches: 4. Germline V gene sequence: CDR1 SGHRS, CDR2 YFSETQ. CDR3 amino acids: CASSLAGTGGAGELFF. The DNA for the CDR3 is TGCGCCAGCAGCTTGGCCGGGACAGGGGGAGCCGGGGAGCTGTTTTTT.

V is TRBV24-1 and J is TRBJ2-3, with 10 bases lining up with TRBD1. Germline V gives CDR1 KGHDR, CDR2 SFDVKD. CDR3 size: 15 residues. Losses at the gene ends were 5 bases for V and 4 bases for J; bases not matched to a gene: 5. The CDR3 sequence: CATSVTGGDPDTQYF. Here the CDR3 DNA reads TGTGCCACCAGTGTGACAGGGGGCGATCCAGATACGCAGTATTTT.

This rearrangement joins TRBV5-1 to TRBJ2-5; D is ambiguous. V lost 0 bases and J lost 5, with 8 bases in between. Germline V gene data show CDR1 as SGHRS and CDR2 as YFSETQ. The CDR3 is 13 amino acids. CDR3 amino acids: CASSLAVVETQYF. Written as DNA, the CDR3 is TGCGCCAGCAGCTTGGCGGTCGTTGAGACCCAGTACTTC.

The chain combines TRBV4-3 with TRBJ1-6, with unresolved D. This CDR3 has 14 amino acids. The V end was cut by 1 base, the J end by 9 bases, with 10 bases between. Germline CDR1 is LGHNA and CDR2 is YSLEER. The CDR3 DNA follows: TGCGCCAGCAGCCAAGCAGACATTAGTTCACCCCTCCACTTT. Its translation is CASSQADISSPLHF.

V usage is TRBV11-3 and J usage is TRBJ2-3, with D perhaps TRBD1 (5 bases). In germline, CDR1 is SGHNT, CDR2 YENEEA. This CDR3 is 14 amino acids long. Trimming left V 8 bases short and J 1 base short, with 13 bases between. CDR3 DNA: TGTGCCAGCGGGGCAGGGAAAGGCACAGATACGCAGTATTTT. Amino acids: CASGAGKGTDTQYF.

This clone was picked up a small number of times. The chain employs TRBV28 and TRBJ1-2, with 7 bases matching TRBD1. The V gene end was trimmed by 4 bases and the J gene end by 7 bases; junction bases not matched to a gene: 6. Germline lookup yields CDR1 MDHEN and CDR2 SYDVKM. This CDR3 is 13 amino acids long. The CDR3 loop is CASSYTQGSGYTF. CDR3 DNA sequence: TGTGCCAGCAGTTATACACAGGGGTCTGGCTACACCTTC.

A single count supports this clone. The chain has TRBV9 and TRBJ2-1; 10 nucleotides line up with TRBD2. The CDR3 contains 16 residues. Germline values: CDR1 SGDLS, CDR2 YYNGEE. Trimming took 3 bases from V and 6 from J; bases not matched to a gene: 9. The CDR3 DNA sequence: TGTGCCAGCAGCGCCCTAGCGGGAGCCTCACGCAATGAGCAGTTCTTC. Translating it yields CASSALAGASRNEQFF.

The chain has TRBV5-4 and TRBJ2-5, with D unclear. Trimming shortened V by 5 bases and J by 2 bases, and 10 bases separated the two germline ends. The germline gives CDR1 SGHNT, CDR2 YYREEE (reference sequence). This CDR3 comprises 13 residues. The DNA for the CDR3 is TGTGCCAGCAGTAAAGCTATTCAAGAGACCCAGTACTTC. Its protein is CASSKAIQETQYF.

The rearrangement links TRBV28 to TRBJ1-5; 7 bases are shared with TRBD1. CDR1 MDHEN and CDR2 SYDVKM come from the germline V gene. This CDR3 region has 17 residues. V shed 5 bases and J 2 bases; nucleotides not matched to a gene: 12. CDR3 amino acids: CASSRRTGVGGNQPQHF. The CDR3 DNA reads TGTGCCAGCAGTCGAAGAACAGGGGTTGGGGGCAATCAGCCCCAGCATTTT.

The chain uses TRBV6-5 and TRBJ2-7; D might be TRBD2 (5 bases). The CDR3 has 12 residues. CDR1 is MNHEY, CDR2 SVGAGI, per germline. The ends were cut back, 5 bases at V and 6 bases at J, with 11 bases in the middle. The CDR3 protein is CASSPPGSEQYF. The CDR3 nucleotides read TGTGCCAGCAGTCCCCCGGGGAGCGAGCAGTACTTC.

This clone came up once. The chain links TRBV28 to TRBJ2-5, with 14 bases fitting TRBD2. Germline V gene data show CDR1 as MDHEN and CDR2 as SYDVKM. The CDR3 runs to 16 residues. V trimming: 4 bases; J trimming: 4 bases; junction bases outside the gene matches: 5. For the CDR3, the DNA is TGTGCCAGCAGTTCAACGGGACTAGCGGGAGCAGAGACCCAGTACTTC. Translating it yields CASSSTGLAGAETQYF.

The V gene is TRBV29-1, the J gene TRBJ2-1, with 8 bases lining up with TRBD2. Losses at the gene ends were 7 bases for V and 6 bases for J; bases not matched to a gene: 14. This CDR3 spans 15 amino acids. CDR1 and CDR2 from the germline V gene are SQVTM and ANQGSEA. This CDR3 is CSAPVGTSRFNEQFF. The CDR3 DNA reads as TGCAGCGCACCCGTCGGGACTAGTAGGTTCAATGAGCAGTTCTTC.

The DNA of the CDR3 is TGTGCCAGCAGCCAAGATCCCCCGGGGTTGATTCAGCCCCAGCATTTT. This encodes CASSQDPPGLIQPQHF. The chain uses TRBV3-1 (or the pseudogene TRBV3-2) and TRBJ1-5, with D unclear. The length of the CDR3 is 16 residues. The germline V and J ends were trimmed by 0 bases and 6 bases, with 15 bases remaining between them. The germline gives CDR1 LGHDT, CDR2 YNNKEL (reference sequence).

The chain combines TRBV2 with TRBJ2-1; 10 nucleotides align to TRBD2. After removal of 0 bases from V and 4 bases from J, the junction contained 9 bases not matched to a gene. This CDR3 has 18 residues. Germline lookup yields CDR1 SNHLY and CDR2 FYNNEI. CDR3 DNA sequence: TGTGCCAGCAGTGAAGCCCATCTAGCGGGAGTGGGTTACAATGAGCAGTTCTTC. It translates to CASSEAHLAGVGYNEQFF. The whole variable domain, remainder taken from reference TRBV2 and TRBJ2-1, is EPEVTQTPSHQVTQMGQEVILRCVPISNHLYFYWYRQILGQKVEFLVSFYNNEISEKSEIFDDQFSVERPDGSNFTLKIRSTKLEDSAMYFCASSEAHLAGVGYNEQFFGPGTRLTVL.

V is TRBV5-4 and J is TRBJ2-1, with TRBD2 identical over 10 bases. Germline CDR1 is SGHNT and CDR2 is YYREEE (reference sequence). The CDR3 extends over 16 amino acids. With V trimmed by 0 bases and J by 4 bases, 4 bases remained unmatched. The CDR3 loop reads CASSLASGSSYNEQFF. The CDR3 region has the DNA TGTGCCAGCAGCTTGGCTAGCGGGAGTTCTTACAATGAGCAGTTCTTC.

Of note for this clone: Its ends do not fully match the called genes, so a read error is possible. V usage is TRBV18 and J usage is TRBJ2-7, with TRBD1 matching 9 bases. The germline gives CDR1 KGHSH, CDR2 LQKENI. The CDR3 totals 11 residues. The CDR3 coding sequence is TGTGCCAGCTCATCGGGACAGGGTCGTGTCTTC. Translation gives CASSSGQGRVF.

The chain recombines TRBV3-1 (or the pseudogene TRBV3-2) with TRBJ1-1; a weak D match, TRBD1 (5 bases). Germline CDR1 is LGHDT and CDR2 is YNNKEL (reference sequence). V was cut by 3 bases and J by 5 bases, with 10 bases left in between. The CDR3 sequence is 13 residues long. The CDR3 DNA sequence: TGTGCCAGCAGCCAGCCAGGGTGGACTGAAGCTTTCTTT. Amino acids: CASSQPGWTEAFF.

This sequence joins TRBV5-8 and TRBJ1-6; D might be TRBD1 (6 bases). V was cut by 4 bases and J by 10 bases, with 21 bases left in between. There are 16 residues in the CDR3. Looked up from germline, CDR1 is SGHTS and CDR2 is YDEGEE. CDR3 sequence (DNA): TGTGCCAGCAGCCCCCGGACAGCCCCTACCGGCTCACCCCTCCACTTT. Translating it yields CASSPRTAPTGSPLHF.

This chain uses TRBV10-3 with TRBJ1-1; 9 positions match TRBD1. This CDR3 spans 13 amino acids. Germline trimming cut 9 bases from V and 5 bases from J; bases unmatched to any gene: 7. Germline assignment: CDR1 ENHRY and CDR2 SYGVKD. This CDR3 reads CAITLDRGTEAFF. The DNA for the CDR3 is TGTGCCATTACCCTGGACAGGGGTACTGAAGCTTTCTTT.

DNA of the CDR3: TGTGCCAGCAGCCAGGACAGGGCAGGCAATGAGCAGTTCTTC. The encoded protein is CASSQDRAGNEQFF. The chain is built from TRBV7-3 and TRBJ2-1; 8 nucleotides align to TRBD1. CDR1 SGHTA and CDR2 FQGTGA come from the germline V gene. Losses at the gene ends were 5 bases for V and 6 bases for J; bases not matched to a gene: 6. This CDR3 is 14 amino acids long.